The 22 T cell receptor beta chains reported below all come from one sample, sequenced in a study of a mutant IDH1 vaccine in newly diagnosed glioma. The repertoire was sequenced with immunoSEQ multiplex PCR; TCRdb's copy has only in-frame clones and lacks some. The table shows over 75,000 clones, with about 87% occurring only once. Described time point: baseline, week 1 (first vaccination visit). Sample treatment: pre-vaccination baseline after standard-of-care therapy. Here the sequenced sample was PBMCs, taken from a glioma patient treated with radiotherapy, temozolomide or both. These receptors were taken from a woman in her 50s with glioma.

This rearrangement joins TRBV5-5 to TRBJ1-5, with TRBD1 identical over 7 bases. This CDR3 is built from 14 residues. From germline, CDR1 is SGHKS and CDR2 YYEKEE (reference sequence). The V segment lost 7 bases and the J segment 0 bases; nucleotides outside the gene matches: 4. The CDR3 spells CASQGGSSNQPQHF. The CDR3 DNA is TGTGCCAGCCAAGGGGGCAGTAGCAATCAGCCCCAGCATTTT.

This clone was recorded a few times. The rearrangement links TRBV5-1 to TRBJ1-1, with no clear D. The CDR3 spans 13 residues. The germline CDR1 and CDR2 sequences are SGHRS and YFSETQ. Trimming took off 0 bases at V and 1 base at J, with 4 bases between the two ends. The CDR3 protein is CASSLEGNTEAFF. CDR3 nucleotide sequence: TGCGCCAGCAGCTTGGAAGGGAACACTGAAGCTTTCTTT.

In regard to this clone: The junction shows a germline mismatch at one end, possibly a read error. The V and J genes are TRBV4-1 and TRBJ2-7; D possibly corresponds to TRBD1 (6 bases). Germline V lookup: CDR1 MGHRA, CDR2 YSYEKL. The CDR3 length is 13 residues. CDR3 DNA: TGTGCCAGCAGCCACCGGGACATAAACGAGCAGTACTTC. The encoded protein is CASSHRDINEQYF.

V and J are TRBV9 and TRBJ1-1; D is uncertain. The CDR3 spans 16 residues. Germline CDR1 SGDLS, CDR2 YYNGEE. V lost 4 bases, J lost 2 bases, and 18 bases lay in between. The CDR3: CASSPSASGQNTEAFF. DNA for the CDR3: TGTGCCAGCAGCCCGTCTGCGTCGGGTCAAAACACTGAAGCTTTCTTT.

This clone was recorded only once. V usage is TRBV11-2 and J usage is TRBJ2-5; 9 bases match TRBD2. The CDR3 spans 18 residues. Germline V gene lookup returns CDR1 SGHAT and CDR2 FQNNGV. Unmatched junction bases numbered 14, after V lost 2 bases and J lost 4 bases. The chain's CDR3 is CASSLRQPGLARGETQYF. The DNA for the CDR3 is TGTGCCAGCAGCTTAAGGCAGCCGGGACTAGCTAGAGGAGAGACCCAGTACTTC.

The CDR3 loop reads CATSITAARVMNEQFF. In nucleotides, the CDR3 is TGTGCCACCAGCATAACCGCGGCGCGGGTTATGAATGAGCAGTTCTTC. V and J are TRBV15 and TRBJ2-1; maybe TRBD2 (5 bases). This CDR3 contains 16 residues. With 4 bases removed from V and 7 bases from J, the gap between germline ends came to 20 bases. CDR1 and CDR2 from the germline V gene are LNHNV and YYDKDF (reference sequence).

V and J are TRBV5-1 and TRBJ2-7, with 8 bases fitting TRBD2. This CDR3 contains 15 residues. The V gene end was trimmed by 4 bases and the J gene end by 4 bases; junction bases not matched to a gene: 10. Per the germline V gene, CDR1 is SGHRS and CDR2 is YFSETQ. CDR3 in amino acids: CASSLQGAGEYEQYF. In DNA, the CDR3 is TGCGCCAGCAGCCTACAAGGAGCGGGAGAGTACGAGCAGTACTTC.

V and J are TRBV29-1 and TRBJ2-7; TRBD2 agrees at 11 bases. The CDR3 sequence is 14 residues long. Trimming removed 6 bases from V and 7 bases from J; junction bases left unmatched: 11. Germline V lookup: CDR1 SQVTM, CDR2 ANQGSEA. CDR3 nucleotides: TGCAGCGTAACTTTGACTAGCGGGACGAGGGAGCAGTACTTC. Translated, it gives CSVTLTSGTREQYF.

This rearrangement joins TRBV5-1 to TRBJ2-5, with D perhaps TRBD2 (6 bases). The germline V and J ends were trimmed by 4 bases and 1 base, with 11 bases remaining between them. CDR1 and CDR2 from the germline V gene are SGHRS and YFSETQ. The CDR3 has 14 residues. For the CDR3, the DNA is TGCGCCAGCAGCGCCGGGACTCCCCAAGAGACCCAGTACTTC. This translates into CASSAGTPQETQYF.

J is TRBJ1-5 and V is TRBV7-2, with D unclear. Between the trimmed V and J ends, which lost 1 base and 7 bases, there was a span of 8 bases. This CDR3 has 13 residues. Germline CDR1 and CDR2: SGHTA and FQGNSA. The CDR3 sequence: CASSLEDGQPQHF. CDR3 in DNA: TGTGCCAGCAGCTTAGAGGATGGGCAGCCCCAGCATTTT.

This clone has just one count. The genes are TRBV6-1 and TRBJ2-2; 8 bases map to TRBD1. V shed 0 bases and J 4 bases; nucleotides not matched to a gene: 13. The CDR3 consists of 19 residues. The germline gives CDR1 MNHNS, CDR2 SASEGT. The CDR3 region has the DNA TGTGCCAGCAGTGAAGCTGGGCAGGGGGCGCCCACAGGCACCGGGGAGCTGTTTTTT. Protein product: CASSEAGQGAPTGTGELFF.

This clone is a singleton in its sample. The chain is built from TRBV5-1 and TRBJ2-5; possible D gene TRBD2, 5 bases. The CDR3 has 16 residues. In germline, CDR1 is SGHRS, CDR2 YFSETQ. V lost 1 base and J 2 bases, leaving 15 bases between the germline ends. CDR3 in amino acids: CASSLTLATSQETQYF. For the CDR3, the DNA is TGCGCCAGCAGCTTGACCCTAGCAACCTCTCAAGAGACCCAGTACTTC.

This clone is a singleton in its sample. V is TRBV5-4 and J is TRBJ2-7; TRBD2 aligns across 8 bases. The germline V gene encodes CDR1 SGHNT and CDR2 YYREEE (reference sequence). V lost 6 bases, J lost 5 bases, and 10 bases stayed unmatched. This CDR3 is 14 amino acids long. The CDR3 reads CASTVGTRLDEQYF. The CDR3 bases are TGTGCCAGCACCGTGGGGACTAGGTTAGACGAGCAGTACTTC.

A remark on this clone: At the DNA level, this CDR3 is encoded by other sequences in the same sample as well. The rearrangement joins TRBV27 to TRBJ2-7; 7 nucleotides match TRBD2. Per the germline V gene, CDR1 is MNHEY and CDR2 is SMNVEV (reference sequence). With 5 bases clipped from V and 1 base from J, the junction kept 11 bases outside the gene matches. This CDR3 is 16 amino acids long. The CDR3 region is CASSPRLALRSYEQYF. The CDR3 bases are TGTGCCAGCAGTCCTAGACTAGCTCTCCGTTCCTACGAGCAGTACTTC.

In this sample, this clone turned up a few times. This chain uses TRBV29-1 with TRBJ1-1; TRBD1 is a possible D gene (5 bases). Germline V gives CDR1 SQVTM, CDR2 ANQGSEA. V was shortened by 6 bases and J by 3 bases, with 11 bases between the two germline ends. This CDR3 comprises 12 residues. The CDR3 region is CSVKGDYTEAFF. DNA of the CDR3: TGCAGCGTCAAAGGGGATTACACTGAAGCTTTCTTT.

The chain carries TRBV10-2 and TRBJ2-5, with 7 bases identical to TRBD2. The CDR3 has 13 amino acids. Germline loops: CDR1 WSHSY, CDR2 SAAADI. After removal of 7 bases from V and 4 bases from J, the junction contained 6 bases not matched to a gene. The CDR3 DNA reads TGCGCCAGCACCAGAGGGGAGGGAGAGACCCAGTACTTC. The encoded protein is CASTRGEGETQYF.

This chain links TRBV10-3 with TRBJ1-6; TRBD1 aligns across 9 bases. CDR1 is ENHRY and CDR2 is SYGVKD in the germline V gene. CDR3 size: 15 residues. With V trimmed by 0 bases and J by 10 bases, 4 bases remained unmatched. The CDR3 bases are TGTGCCATCAGTGAGTCAGGGACAGGGCTATCACCCCTCCACTTT. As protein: CAISESGTGLSPLHF.

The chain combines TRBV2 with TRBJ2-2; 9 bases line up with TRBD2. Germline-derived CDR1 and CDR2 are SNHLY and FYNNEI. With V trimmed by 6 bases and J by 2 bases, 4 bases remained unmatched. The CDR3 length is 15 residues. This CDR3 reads CASRTSGANTGELFF. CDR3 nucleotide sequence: TGTGCCAGCAGGACTAGCGGAGCCAACACCGGGGAGCTGTTTTTT.

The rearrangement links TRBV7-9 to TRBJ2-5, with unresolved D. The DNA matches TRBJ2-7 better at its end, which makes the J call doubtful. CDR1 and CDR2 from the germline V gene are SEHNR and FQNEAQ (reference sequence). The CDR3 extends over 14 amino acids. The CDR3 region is CASSSDVSSYEQYF. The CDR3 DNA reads TGTGCCAGCAGCTCGGACGTGTCCTCCTACGAGCAGTACTTC.

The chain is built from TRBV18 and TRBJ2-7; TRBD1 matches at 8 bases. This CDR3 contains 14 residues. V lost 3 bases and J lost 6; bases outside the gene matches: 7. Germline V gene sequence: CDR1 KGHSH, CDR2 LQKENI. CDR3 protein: CASSPDRVMGEQYF. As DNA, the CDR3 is TGTGCCAGCTCACCGGACAGGGTGATGGGCGAGCAGTACTTC.

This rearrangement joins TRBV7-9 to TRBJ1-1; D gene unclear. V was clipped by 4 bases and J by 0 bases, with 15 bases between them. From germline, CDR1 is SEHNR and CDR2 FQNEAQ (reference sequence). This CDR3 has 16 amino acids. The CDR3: CASSSGEGIMNTEAFF. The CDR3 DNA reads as TGTGCCAGCAGCTCGGGAGAGGGCATCATGAACACTGAAGCTTTCTTT.

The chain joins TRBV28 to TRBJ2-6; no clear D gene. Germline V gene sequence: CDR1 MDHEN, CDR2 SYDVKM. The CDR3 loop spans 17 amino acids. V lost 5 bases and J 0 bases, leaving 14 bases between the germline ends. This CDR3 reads CASSPYSQVSGANVLTF. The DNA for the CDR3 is TGTGCCAGCAGTCCTTACTCCCAAGTCTCTGGGGCCAACGTCCTGACTTTC.